The present entry profiles one T cell receptor beta chain with its context. Its antigen is as yet unknown. TCR beta CDR3 region amplification was performed from RNA transcripts. HTBI primers drove first-round RT-PCR of the TCR CDR3. MiXCR, run by TCRdb on the multiplex PCR reads, gives a single entry per CDR3 protein. The sample consists of 250,000 to 300,000 distinct CDR3 sequences, roughly 13% of them appearing once. The data stem from a study of T cells in Graves' hyperthyroidism and ophthalmopathy. About the study: Blood was drawn when the patient was first diagnosed and still untreated.

Exclusion followed for patients with uncontrolled infection, other autoimmune disease, pregnancy or lactation. General observations from the study: A 13 V-J model separated ophthalmopathy from stable hyperthyroidism.

The length of the CDR3 is 16 residues. In germline, CDR1 is DFQATT, CDR2 SNEGSKA (reference sequence). V lost 0 bases to trimming and J lost 0 bases, with 11 bases between them. This receptor was taken from a woman in her twenties or thirties with Graves' hyperthyroidism that later progressed to Graves' ophthalmopathy. Sequenced input: blood. The chain is built from TRBV20-1 and TRBJ1-4; weak D call: TRBD1 (5 bases). The CDR3 loop is CSARETVAPTNEKLFF. The CDR3 nucleotides are TGCAGTGCTAGAGAGACAGTCGCTCCAACTAATGAAAAACTGTTTTTT.